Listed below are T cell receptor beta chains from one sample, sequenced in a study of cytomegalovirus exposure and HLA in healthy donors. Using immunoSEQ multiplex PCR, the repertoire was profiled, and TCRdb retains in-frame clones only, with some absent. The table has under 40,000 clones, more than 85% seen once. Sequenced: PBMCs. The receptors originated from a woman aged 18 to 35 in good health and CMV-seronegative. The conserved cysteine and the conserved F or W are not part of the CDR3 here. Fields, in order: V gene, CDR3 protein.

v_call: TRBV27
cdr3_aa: ASSSSGTGGGYGYT

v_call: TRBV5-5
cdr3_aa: ASSLLPSGGQETQY

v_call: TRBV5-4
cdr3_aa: ASSPGTSGRRGDTQY

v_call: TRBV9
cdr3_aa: ASSATGRKLF

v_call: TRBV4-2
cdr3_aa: ASSQGGESNQPQH

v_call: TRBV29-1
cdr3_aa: SGRRGYEQY

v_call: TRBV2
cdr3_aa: ASSRNRGRSGELF

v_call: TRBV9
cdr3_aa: ASSALSGSEQY

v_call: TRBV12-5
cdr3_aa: ASGLEDSGRNTGELF

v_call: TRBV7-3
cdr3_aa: ASSSLGQTEQY

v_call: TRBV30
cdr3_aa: AWSELRLAVEETQY

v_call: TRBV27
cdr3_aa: ASSLFPRRDNSPLH

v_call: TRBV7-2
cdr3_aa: ASSPRASQDTYEQY

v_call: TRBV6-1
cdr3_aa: ASSGYPLAGGTNEQF

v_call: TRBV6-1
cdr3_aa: ASSDLDRGNGYT

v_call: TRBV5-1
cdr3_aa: ASSLGFGTVNEKLF

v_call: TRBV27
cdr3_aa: ASSPGGQNTEAF

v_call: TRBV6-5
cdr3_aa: ASSRLVREQETQY

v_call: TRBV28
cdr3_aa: ASSLRWSEGVAF

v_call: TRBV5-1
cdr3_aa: ASSWGDRGYEQY

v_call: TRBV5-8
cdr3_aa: ASSSDRSGSRDTQY

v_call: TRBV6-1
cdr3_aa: ASSELGQGGIQPQH

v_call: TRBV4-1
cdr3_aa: ASSQPGTGGKNTEAF

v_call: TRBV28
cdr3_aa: ASSHMTSGGLRVQY

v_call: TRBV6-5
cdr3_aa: ASSYSGTNEQF

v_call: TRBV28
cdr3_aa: ASSPDSVFNYGYT

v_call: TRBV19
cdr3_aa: ASKIPGQGYSGANVLT

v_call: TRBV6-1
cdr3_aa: ASSEEGGGNQPQH

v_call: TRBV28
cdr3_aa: ASTDSAIEYSGANVLT

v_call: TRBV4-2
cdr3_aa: ASSQDVERRYEQY

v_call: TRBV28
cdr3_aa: ASSLSWGGDQY